Detailed here is one T cell receptor beta chain. Its antigen is currently not known. This record belongs to a study of CXCR3-negative and CXCR3-positive naive CD8 T cells (dated by TCRdb to the late 2010s). Some background on the complete study: In total, around 140 million TRB reads were obtained, or roughly 1.5 +/- 0.3 million reads per library. Diversity and physicochemical repertoire analyses were performed on 11 donors pooled from two independent experiments. TRBV-TRBJ cluster analysis included naive subsets from about 5 donors and memory cells from 3 donors.

The CDR3, cysteine through phenylalanine, is 15 amino acids long. No DNA appears here. CDR1 MNHEY and CDR2 SVGAGI are derived from the germline V gene. Each CD8+ T cell subset was flow-sorted in triplicate, with 300,000 or so cells per subset placed directly into RLT lysis buffer. To keep memory contaminants out, a stringent definition of naive CD8+ T cells was applied: CD45RO-CCR7+CD27+CD95-. Peripheral blood mononuclear cells were isolated from buffy coats using standard density gradient centrifugation. A FACSAria III was used to flow-sort naive CD8+ T cells into CXCR3-negative and CXCR3-positive populations. Total RNA was extracted from sorted cells using an RNeasy Mini Kit. Summary of the overall study and its limitations: TRBV-TRBJ usage was similar between naive CXCR3-negative and CXCR3-positive cells from the same donor, while memory cells showed distinct patterns. Freshly isolated PBMCs were used for most assays because CXCR3 expression partially decreased after cryopreservation. Comparably high repertoire diversity was found in both naive subsets, whereas much lower repertoire diversity was found in memory CD8+ T cells. Surface CD5, linked to self-reactivity in mice, was comparable between naive subsets; TCR interaction strength was therefore also inferred from TRB CDR3 physicochemical properties. TRB CDR3s from CXCR3-positive naive cells showed higher hydrophobicity (lower Kidera factor 4), lower energy, and higher strength and volume indices than CXCR3-negative naive cells.

The sequencing machine was a NextSeq 550. The Human TCR Profiling Kit (MiLaboratory) was used to make UMI-labeled 5' RACE TRB cDNA libraries. The full amount of extracted RNA was used for cDNA synthesis, and the full amount of resulting cDNA was used for PCR amplification. Libraries were prepared in parallel using an identical number of PCR cycles. As for the authors' bioinformatics: With a minimum of two reads required per UMI, MIGEC and MiXCR pulled out about 50,000 +/- 10,000 unique UMI-labeled TRB cDNA molecules from each library. Each library averaged around 40,000 +/- 10,000 functional in-frame TRB CDR3 nucleotide clonotypes without stop codons. After downsampling to 5000 UMI-labeled TRB molecules per sample, diversity metrics such as normalized Shannon-Wiener and Chao1 were calculated in VDJtools. VDJtools computed clonotype-size-weighted physicochemical properties of the central five CDR3 residues: interaction energy, strength, volume and Kidera factor 4. After the reads were reprocessed by TCRdb, one entry was made per CDR3 protein sequence, with no DNA. These V and J calls are TCRdb output, not the study's own analysis. The sample table includes 85,000 to 90,000 distinct CDR3 sequences. Less than 0.85% of the sample rests with the top ten.

Sequencing was done on a sample of naive CXCR3+ CD8+ T cells from blood. Explained via the paper, the cell subset or site label denotes: CD45RO-CCR7+CD27+CD95- naive CD8+ T cells expressing CXCR3 (TNR3+). The source is a human donor in good health. Some clones in this sample may be carry-over from other donors' samples. The rearrangement combines TRBV6-5 with TRBJ2-5; lacking DNA, the TRBD2 call made by TCRdb goes unchecked. The CDR3 has the sequence CASSYSGTQEETQYF.